The 15 T cell receptor beta chains given below trace back to one sample, sequenced in a study of blood T cell repertoires in COVID-19. Repertoires were generated with immunoSEQ multiplex PCR, while TCRdb's copy carries only in-frame clones and drops some. The data contain around 300,000 clones, approximately 88% of them singletons. Sequencing used peripheral blood. These receptors were obtained from a woman aged 25 to 45 with COVID-19, enrolled during active disease.

The J gene is TRBJ1-3, the V gene TRBV28; D is unclear. The CDR3 consists of 15 residues. The V end lost 3 bases, the J end lost 8 bases, and 17 bases lay between the germline ends. Germline CDR1 is MDHEN and CDR2 is SYDVKM. The CDR3 bases are TGTGCCAGCAGTTTCCCTCGGACCATCGGGGACACCATATATTTT. The encoded protein is CASSFPRTIGDTIYF.

This clone was found once. This rearrangement joins TRBV14 to TRBJ1-1; D is unclear. The CDR3 is 14 amino acids. CDR1 SGHDN and CDR2 FVKESK come from the germline V gene. The ends were cut back, 4 bases at V and 4 bases at J, with 13 bases in the middle. The CDR3 protein is CASSRRGYATEAFF. CDR3 DNA sequence: TGTGCCAGCAGCCGGAGAGGGTATGCCACTGAAGCTTTCTTT.

The rearrangement links TRBV12-5 to TRBJ1-1; tentative D call: TRBD1 (6 bases). In germline, CDR1 is LGHNT, CDR2 FRNRAP. The CDR3 runs 13 residues. V lost 5 bases and J lost 3, with 10 bases in between. CDR3: CASGKDSYTEAFF. CDR3 nucleotides: TGTGCTAGTGGTAAGGACAGCTACACTGAAGCTTTCTTT.

This clone showed up just once. The chain recombines TRBV3-1 (or the pseudogene TRBV3-2) with TRBJ1-4; D is uncertain. The CDR3 totals 14 residues. Germline V gene sequence: CDR1 LGHDT, CDR2 YNNKEL (reference sequence). V was cut by 3 bases and J by 2 bases, with 7 bases left in between. Here the CDR3 reads CASSHYGTNEKLFF. The CDR3 DNA reads TGTGCCAGCAGCCATTACGGGACTAATGAAAAACTGTTTTTT.

This clone has a single count. V gene TRBV6-5 combines with J gene TRBJ2-5; TRBD2 matches at 8 bases. Germline V gene lookup returns CDR1 MNHEY and CDR2 SVGAGI. With V trimmed by 2 bases and J by 5 bases, 1 base remained unmatched. The CDR3 runs to 13 residues. The CDR3 DNA reads as TGTGCCAGCAGTTACGGACTAGCCGAGACCCAGTACTTC. As protein: CASSYGLAETQYF.

This clone was seen just once. The CDR3 sequence: CATGQGVTDTQYF. As DNA, the CDR3 is TGTGCCACGGGACAGGGGGTCACAGATACGCAGTATTTT. The chain uses TRBV10-3 and TRBJ2-3, with 11 bases matching TRBD1. The CDR3 has 13 amino acids. Germline assignment: CDR1 ENHRY and CDR2 SYGVKD. The trim removed 10 bases at V and 2 bases at J, leaving 2 bases unmatched.

This clone was seen a handful of times. The chain combines TRBV7-2 with TRBJ2-7; 7 bases match TRBD1. V lost 5 bases, J lost 0 bases, and 7 bases stayed unmatched. Germline V lookup: CDR1 SGHTA, CDR2 FQGNSA. This CDR3 region has 15 residues. For the CDR3, the DNA is TGTGCCAGCAGCGCGGGCAGGGGGTTCTCCTACGAGCAGTACTTC. Translated, it gives CASSAGRGFSYEQYF.

The chain has TRBV27 and TRBJ2-1, with TRBD1 identical over 8 bases. CDR3 length equals 16 residues. CDR1 and CDR2 from the germline V gene are MNHEY and SMNVEV (reference sequence). The ends lost 4 bases at V and 3 bases at J; junction bases unmatched: 8. The CDR3 loop reads CASSSGGTGYYNEQFF. The DNA for the CDR3 is TGTGCCAGCAGTTCTGGGGGGACAGGATACTACAATGAGCAGTTCTTC.

The J gene is TRBJ1-1, the V gene TRBV5-4; 12 bases match TRBD1. The length of the CDR3 is 15 residues. Germline CDR1 reads SGHNT; CDR2 reads YYREEE (reference sequence). V lost 3 bases and J lost 11; bases outside the gene matches: 11. As DNA, the CDR3 is TGTGCCAGCAGCTGGGACAGGGGGCTACCTGGAAGCGCTTTCTTT. Translated, it gives CASSWDRGLPGSAFF.

The chain couples TRBV28 to TRBJ1-6; no clear D gene. The germline V gene encodes CDR1 MDHEN and CDR2 SYDVKM. The CDR3 runs 18 residues. Trimming cost V 5 bases and J 3 bases, with 20 bases left between them. CDR3 amino acids: CASSLSSPAGGYNSPLHF. CDR3 in DNA: TGTGCCAGCAGTCTATCTTCACCGGCAGGAGGCTATAATTCACCCCTCCACTTT.

This clone was detected a few times. The J gene is TRBJ1-2, the V gene TRBV19; D not resolved. Trimming cost V 0 bases and J 5 bases, with 10 bases left between them. From germline, CDR1 is LNHDA and CDR2 SQIVND (reference sequence). The CDR3 consists of 14 residues. CDR3 nucleotides: TGTGCCAGTAGTATAGAGCGGGGAAGATATGGCTACACCTTC. Translation gives CASSIERGRYGYTF.

The chain is built from TRBV2 and TRBJ1-3; D not resolved. This CDR3 has 16 residues. V lost 3 bases and J 0 bases, leaving 12 bases between the germline ends. Germline CDR1 and CDR2: SNHLY and FYNNEI. CDR3 protein: CASSDGRVLSGNTIYF. The CDR3 region has the DNA TGTGCCAGCAGTGACGGTCGCGTTCTCTCTGGAAACACCATATATTTT.

J is TRBJ1-6 and V is TRBV4-1; TRBD1 aligns across 9 bases. Trimming at V came to 6 bases and at J to 7 bases, leaving 1 base not matched to a gene. The CDR3 covers 13 residues. Looked up from germline, CDR1 is MGHRA and CDR2 is YSYEKL. The CDR3 DNA follows: TGCGCCAGCAGGGGGACAGGGAATTCACCCCTCCACTTT. Its protein is CASRGTGNSPLHF.

J is TRBJ1-2 and V is TRBV5-4; the D is unclear. Per germline, CDR1 SGHNT and CDR2 YYREEE (reference sequence). The CDR3 length is 16 residues. V was clipped by 3 bases and J by 7 bases, with 22 bases between them. CDR3 residues: CASSSPTNQRGFGYTF. CDR3 in DNA: TGTGCCAGCAGCTCCCCAACGAACCAGCGCGGGTTTGGCTACACCTTC.

A single count supports this clone. This chain joins TRBV5-8 and TRBJ2-1; TRBD1 matches at 12 bases. Germline lookup yields CDR1 SGHTS and CDR2 YDEGEE. CDR3 length equals 15 residues. Trimming took 4 bases from V and 7 from J; bases not matched to a gene: 6. The CDR3 spells CASSTGQGAKNEQFF. The CDR3 DNA reads as TGTGCCAGCAGCACGGGACAGGGGGCGAAAAATGAGCAGTTCTTC.